The entry that follows covers one TCR beta chain sequence. Its target is unknown. The data derive from a study of cytomegalovirus exposure and HLA in healthy donors. The CDR3 covers 13 residues. Germline assignment: CDR1 MNHEY and CDR2 SVGAGI. Losses at the gene ends were 8 bases for V and 7 bases for J; bases not matched to a gene: 4. PCR employed 60 Vbeta and 13 Jbeta primers. The method was immunoSEQ multiplex PCR; TCRdb's version includes in-frame clones alone and lacks a portion of them. Here the sample spans 95,000 to 150,000 clones, around 66% being singletons. Study-wide results and caveats: Later analysis identified a missense DCLRE1C variant that was linked to TCR beta V- and J-gene trimming. More clonal expansion characterized HLA-associated TCR beta chains than equally common others in a later analysis. The investigators catalogued about 170 TCR beta chains as cytomegalovirus-associated.

The rearrangement links TRBV6-5 to TRBJ1-6; TRBD1 matches at 8 bases. The origin of this receptor is a woman aged 40 to 55 in good health and CMV-seropositive. The specimen was PBMCs. This chain's CDR3 is CASGGQANSPLHF. CDR3 in DNA: TGTGCCAGCGGGGGACAGGCCAATTCACCCCTCCACTTT.